This section outlines one T cell receptor (beta chain) sequence together with its context. As originally analysed: Amplification of reference gene primers was used by the study to estimate nucleated cell counts. Assay: immunoSEQ multiplex PCR; the TCRdb copy retains only in-frame clones and omits some. V and J calls and clone size follow that table, whereas D and trimming were derived from the DNA. The sample yields 60,000 to 90,000 clones, roughly 89% seen once. This CDR3 is 11 amino acids long. From germline, CDR1 is SGHAT and CDR2 FQNNGV. V gave up 5 bases and J gave up 5 bases, with 7 bases separating them. This specimen belongs to a study of blood T cell repertoires in COVID-19. Study summary: Samples representing acute and convalescent COVID-19 were sourced from the United States, Italy and Spain.

The chain uses TRBV11-2 and TRBJ2-7; D gene uncertain. This clonotype was sampled from a woman of 80 years or more with active or convalescent COVID-19. Sequenced sample: peripheral blood. As DNA, the CDR3 is TGTGCCAGCAGCCTTGTCGACGAGCAGTACTTC. Encoded protein: CASSLVDEQYF. The entire variable domain, with the rest obtained from reference TRBV11-2 and TRBJ2-7, is as follows: EAGVAQSPRYKIIEKRQSVAFWCNPISGHATLYWYQQILGQGPKLLIQFQNNGVVDDSQLPKDRFSAERLKGVDSTLKIQPAKLEDSAVYLCASSLVDEQYFGPGTRLTVT.